This entry features one TCR beta chain sequence. Its antigen remains unknown. These data belong to a study of shared clonotypes between healthy human individuals. Study outcomes and limitations: Incompleteness in sorted-subset sequencing, despite large depth, was shown by rarefaction. Clonotype sharing among the donors was expected to vary with sequencing depth.

Donors were Caucasian adults residing in Nashville, Tennessee, USA. Clones were read by immunoSEQ multiplex PCR, and TCRdb kept only the in-frame ones, dropping some. The sample lists some 1 million clones, around four fifths occurring once. Sequences were obtained from memory CD4+ T cells sorted from blood. Subset described: CD45RA-negative fraction. This clonotype was obtained from a man younger than 30 in good health.

The CDR3 loop reads CASSFGEGSGNTIYF. The CDR3 DNA reads as TGCGCCAGCAGCTTCGGAGAGGGCTCTGGAAACACCATATATTTT. The rearrangement links TRBV5-1 to TRBJ1-3; unclear D gene. Trimming shortened V by 2 bases and J by 0 bases, and 9 bases separated the two germline ends. This CDR3 comprises 15 residues. Germline V gene data show CDR1 as SGHRS and CDR2 as YFSETQ.